The TCR beta chain described here comes from a study of tumor-infiltrating lymphocytes in primary liver carcinoma. About the research overall: Staging of the tumors gave T1-T3 N0M0, with widths of about 4.2 to 10 cm.

Germline V CDR1 and CDR2: MNHEY, SVGAGI. Trimming left V 1 base short and J 8 bases short, with 9 bases between. CDR3 length: 13 residues. This clonotype was counted at least ten times. What it binds is unknown. Study results and caveats: Left bulk and unsorted, the samples did not allow CD4+ and CD8+ repertoires to be compared.

Unsorted whole blood supplied the RNA, and germline DNA was extracted too. Researchers generated TCR beta cDNA from roughly 500 ng of total RNA, relying on a constant-region primer. Amplification in three nested multiplex PCR rounds with slightly modified ARM-PCR gave rise to TCR beta libraries. The first two PCR rounds, approximately 10 cycles each, used TRBV1-TRBV30 forward primers and a C-beta reverse primer. Each CDR3 protein is one row after TCRdb ran MiXCR on the multiplex PCR reads. This sample has approximately 330,000 distinct CDR3 sequences, with about two thirds found just once. The chain recombines TRBV6-5 with TRBJ2-4, with a possible D match to TRBD2 (7 bases). The sequenced sample consisted of peripheral blood. This sequence was found in a man aged 35 to 55 with primary liver carcinoma and hepatitis B virus infection. CDR3 protein: CASSYLGGDIQYF. The DNA for the CDR3 is TGTGCCAGCAGTTACTTAGGGGGGGACATTCAGTACTTC.